This T cell receptor (beta chain) was identified during a study of technical replicates of blood from a handful of donors. Produced via immunoSEQ multiplex PCR; TCRdb's table is partial and in-frame only. Of under 20,000 clones in the sample, just over 85% were seen once. Germline V gives CDR1 LNHDA, CDR2 SQIVND (reference sequence). The CDR3 runs to 16 residues. V shed 0 bases, J shed 2 bases, and the junction held 2 bases outside the gene matches. Sequencing used PBMCs. The genes are TRBV19 and TRBJ2-1; TRBD2 aligns across 9 bases. The sequence was collected from a human donor in good health. The CDR3 spells CASSIELAGTYNEQFF. CDR3 coding DNA: TGTGCCAGTAGTATAGAACTAGCGGGCACCTACAATGAGCAGTTCTTC.